The rows below give T cell receptor beta chains drawn from one sample of a study of blood T cell repertoires in COVID-19. TCRdb's table, derived via immunoSEQ multiplex PCR, lists solely in-frame clones and lacks some. The data show approximately 70,000 clones, approximately 90% seen once. The sequenced sample was peripheral blood. The receptors here all came from an older woman with active COVID-19. Each CDR3 is given with its conserved first and last residue. A D gene is named only where the DNA matches it firmly. A row's size may be missing; if present it is once, few, many or a size class.

j_call,d_call,v_call,clone_size,cdr3_aa,cdr3_nt
TRBJ1-3,TRBD1,TRBV4-1,NA,CASSQPGQSTGNTIYF,TGCGCCAGCAGCCAGCCGGGACAGTCAACTGGAAACACCATATATTTT
TRBJ2-2,TRBD1,TRBV4-1,NA,CASSQEGQGVIGELFF,TGCGCCAGCAGCCAAGAGGGACAGGGGGTTATCGGGGAGCTGTTTTTT
TRBJ2-2,NA,TRBV7-2,NA,CASSLGGRRSVGELFF,TGTGCCAGCAGCTTAGGAGGGAGGCGATCCGTCGGGGAGCTGTTTTTT
TRBJ1-3,NA,TRBV7-9,few,CASSSGGGIGGNTIYF,TGTGCCAGCAGCTCTGGCGGGGGAATTGGTGGAAACACCATATATTTT
TRBJ2-3,TRBD2,TRBV7-8,NA,CASSLVGLAGGDTQYF,TGTGCCAGCAGCCTAGTGGGTCTAGCGGGAGGAGATACGCAGTATTTT
TRBJ2-7,NA,TRBV29-1,NA,CSVGGGTYEQYF,TGCAGCGTGGGGGGAGGCACCTACGAGCAGTACTTC
TRBJ1-6,TRBD1,TRBV5-6,NA,CASSPDRGRSPLHF,TGTGCCAGCAGCCCGGACAGGGGCAGATCACCCCTCCACTTT
TRBJ2-5,NA,TRBV28,NA,CATGQMDQETQYF,TGTGCCACAGGACAGATGGATCAAGAGACCCAGTACTTC
TRBJ2-7,NA,TRBV7-9,NA,CASSPGLRDGDEQYF,TGTGCCAGCAGCCCCGGTCTGAGGGATGGCGACGAGCAGTACTTC
TRBJ2-7,TRBD1,TRBV6-5,few,CASSYTRDSEQYF,TGTGCCAGCAGTTATACCAGGGACAGCGAGCAGTACTTC
TRBJ1-4,TRBD1,TRBV7-6,NA,CASSPNRGQTNEKLFF,TGTGCCAGCAGTCCCAACCGGGGACAGACTAATGAAAAACTGTTTTTT
TRBJ2-1,NA,TRBV4-2,NA,CASSQEQSGIGGEQFF,TGTGCCAGCAGCCAAGAACAAAGCGGAATCGGGGGTGAGCAGTTCTTC
TRBJ1-4,NA,TRBV28,NA,CASKSGGAAWTNEKLFF,TGTGCCAGCAAAAGTGGGGGGGCGGCGTGGACTAATGAAAAACTGTTTTTT
TRBJ1-6,TRBD1,TRBV6-5,NA,CASNKDRVRSPLHF,TGTGCCAGCAACAAGGACAGGGTTAGATCACCCCTCCACTTT
TRBJ2-7,NA,TRBV18,NA,CASSPTYEQYF,TGTGCCAGCTCACCTACCTACGAGCAGTACTTC
TRBJ2-6,TRBD1,TRBV30,NA,CAWSVGDRGGSGANVLTF,TGTGCCTGGAGTGTGGGGGACAGGGGGGGCTCTGGGGCCAACGTCCTGACTTTC
TRBJ2-5,NA,TRBV7-2,NA,CASSLVAGSYQETQYF,TGTGCCAGCAGCTTAGTTGCGGGATCGTACCAAGAGACCCAGTACTTC
TRBJ2-1,NA,TRBV20-1,NA,CSASSGTYNEQFF,TGCAGTGCTAGTAGCGGTACCTACAATGAGCAGTTCTTC
TRBJ1-5,NA,TRBV28,NA,CASNPVHSSNQPQHF,TGTGCCAGCAACCCGGTGCATAGTAGCAATCAGCCCCAGCATTTT
TRBJ1-1,TRBD1,TRBV6-6,NA,CASSQTGERAFF,TGTGCCAGCAGCCAGACAGGGGAACGAGCTTTCTTT
TRBJ2-5,TRBD1,TRBV5-1,NA,CASSLRGTGKMLETQYF,TGCGCCAGCAGCTTGCGGGGGACAGGCAAGATGTTGGAGACCCAGTACTTC
TRBJ1-3,NA,TRBV25-1,NA,CASSRQDSGNTIYF,TGTGCCAGCAGTAGACAGGACTCTGGAAACACCATATATTTT
TRBJ1-3,NA,TRBV19,once,CASSMMEGGSSGNTIYF,TGTGCCAGTAGTATGATGGAGGGAGGAAGTTCTGGAAACACCATATATTTT
TRBJ2-1,NA,TRBV7-2,NA,CASSLEMVSSGDNEQFF,TGTGCCAGCAGCTTAGAGATGGTGTCCTCGGGGGACAATGAGCAGTTCTTC
TRBJ2-1,NA,TRBV27,NA,CASSLDSGGEQFF,TGTGCCAGCAGTTTGGATTCAGGAGGAGAGCAGTTCTTC
TRBJ2-1,TRBD1,TRBV6-5,NA,CASSPDRGPNNEQFF,TGTGCCAGCAGTCCGGACAGGGGCCCTAATAATGAGCAGTTCTTC
TRBJ2-3,TRBD2,TRBV3-1/TRBV3-2,NA,CASSLRTRGTQYF,TGTGCCAGCAGCCTTCGGACTAGGGGTACGCAGTATTTT